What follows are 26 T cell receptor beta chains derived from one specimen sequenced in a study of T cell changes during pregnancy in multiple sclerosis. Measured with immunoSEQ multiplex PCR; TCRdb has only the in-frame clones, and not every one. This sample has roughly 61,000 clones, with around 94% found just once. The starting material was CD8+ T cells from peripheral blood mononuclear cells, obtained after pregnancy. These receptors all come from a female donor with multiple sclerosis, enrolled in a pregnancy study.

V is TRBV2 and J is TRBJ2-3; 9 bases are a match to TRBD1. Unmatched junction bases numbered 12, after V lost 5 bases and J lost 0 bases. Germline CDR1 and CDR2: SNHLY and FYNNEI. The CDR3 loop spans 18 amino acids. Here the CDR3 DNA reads TGTGCCAGCAGTTACCCGGGACAGGGAGGGACCAGCACAGATACGCAGTATTTT. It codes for CASSYPGQGGTSTDTQYF.

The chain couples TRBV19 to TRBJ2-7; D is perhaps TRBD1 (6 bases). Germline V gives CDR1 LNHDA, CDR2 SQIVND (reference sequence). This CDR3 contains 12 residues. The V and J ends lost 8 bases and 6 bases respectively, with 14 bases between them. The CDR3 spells CASQQGAGEQYF. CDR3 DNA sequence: TGTGCCAGTCAACAGGGAGCTGGCGAGCAGTACTTC. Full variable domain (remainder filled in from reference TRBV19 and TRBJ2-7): DGGITQSPKYLFRKEGQNVTLSCEQNLNHDAMYWYRQDPGQGLRLIYYSQIVNDFQKGDIAEGYSVSREKKESFPLTVTSAQKNPTAFYLCASQQGAGEQYFGPGTRLTVT.

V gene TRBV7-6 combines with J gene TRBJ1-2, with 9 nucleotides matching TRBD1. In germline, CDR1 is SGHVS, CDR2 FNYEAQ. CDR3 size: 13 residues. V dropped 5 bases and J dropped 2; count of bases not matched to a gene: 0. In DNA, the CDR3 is TGTGCCAGCAGCGACAGGGGGAACTATGGCTACACCTTC. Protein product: CASSDRGNYGYTF.

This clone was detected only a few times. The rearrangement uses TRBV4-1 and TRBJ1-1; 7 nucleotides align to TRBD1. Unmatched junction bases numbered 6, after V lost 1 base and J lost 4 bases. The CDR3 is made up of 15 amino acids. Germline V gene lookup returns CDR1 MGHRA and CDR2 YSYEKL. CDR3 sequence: CASSQALQGVTEAFF. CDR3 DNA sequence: TGCGCCAGCAGCCAAGCACTTCAGGGGGTCACTGAAGCTTTCTTT.

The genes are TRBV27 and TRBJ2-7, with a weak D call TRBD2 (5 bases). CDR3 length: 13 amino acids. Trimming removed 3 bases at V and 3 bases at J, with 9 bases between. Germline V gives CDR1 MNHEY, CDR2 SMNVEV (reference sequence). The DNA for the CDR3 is TGTGCCAGCAGTTTCGCGGGTTTCTACGAGCAGTACTTC. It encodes CASSFAGFYEQYF.

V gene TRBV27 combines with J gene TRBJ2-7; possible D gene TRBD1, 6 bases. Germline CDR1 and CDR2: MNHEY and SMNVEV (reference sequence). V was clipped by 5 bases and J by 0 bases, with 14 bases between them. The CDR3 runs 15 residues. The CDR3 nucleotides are TGTGCCAGCAGTATCCGGGACACCAACTCCTACGAGCAGTACTTC. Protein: CASSIRDTNSYEQYF.

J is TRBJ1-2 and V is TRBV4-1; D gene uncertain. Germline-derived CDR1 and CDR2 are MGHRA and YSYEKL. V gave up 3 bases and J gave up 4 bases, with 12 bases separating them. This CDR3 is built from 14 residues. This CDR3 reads CASSHSDGVYGYTF. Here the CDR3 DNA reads TGCGCCAGCAGCCACTCCGACGGGGTCTATGGCTACACCTTC.

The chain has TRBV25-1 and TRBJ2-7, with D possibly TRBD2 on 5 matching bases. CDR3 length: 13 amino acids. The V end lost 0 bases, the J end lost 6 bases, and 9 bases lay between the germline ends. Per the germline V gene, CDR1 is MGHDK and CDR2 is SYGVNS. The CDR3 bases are TGTGCCAGCAGTGAATATGAGGGTCCCGAGCAGTACTTC. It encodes CASSEYEGPEQYF.

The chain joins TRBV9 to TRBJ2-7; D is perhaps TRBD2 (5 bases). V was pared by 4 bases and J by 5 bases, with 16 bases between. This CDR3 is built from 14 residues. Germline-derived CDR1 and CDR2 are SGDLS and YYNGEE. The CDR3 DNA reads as TGTGCCAGCAGCCGCGAGGCGGGTAGGCACGAGCAGTACTTC. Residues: CASSREAGRHEQYF.

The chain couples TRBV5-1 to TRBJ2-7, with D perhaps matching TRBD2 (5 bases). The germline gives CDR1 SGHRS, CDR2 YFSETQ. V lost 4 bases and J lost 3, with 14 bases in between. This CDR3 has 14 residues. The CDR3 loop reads CASSPDGDFYEQYF. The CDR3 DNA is TGCGCCAGCAGCCCGGACGGGGATTTCTACGAGCAGTACTTC.

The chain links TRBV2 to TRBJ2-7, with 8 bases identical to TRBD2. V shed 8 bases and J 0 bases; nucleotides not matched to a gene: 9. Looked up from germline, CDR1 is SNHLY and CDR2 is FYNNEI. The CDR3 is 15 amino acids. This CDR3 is CASAEIAGSSYEQYF. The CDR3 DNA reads TGTGCCAGCGCGGAGATAGCGGGGAGCTCCTACGAGCAGTACTTC.

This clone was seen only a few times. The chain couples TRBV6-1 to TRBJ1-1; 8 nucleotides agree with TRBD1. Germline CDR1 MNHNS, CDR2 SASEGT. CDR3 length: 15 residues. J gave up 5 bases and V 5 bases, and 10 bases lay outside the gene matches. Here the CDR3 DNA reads TGTGCCAGCAGTACCAGACAGGGGAGTAGAACTGAAGCTTTCTTT. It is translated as CASSTRQGSRTEAFF.

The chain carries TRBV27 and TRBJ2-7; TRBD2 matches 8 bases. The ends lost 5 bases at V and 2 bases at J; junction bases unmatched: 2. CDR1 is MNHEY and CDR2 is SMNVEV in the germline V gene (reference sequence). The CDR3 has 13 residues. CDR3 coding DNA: TGTGCCAGCAGTCCGCGGGGGGCCTACGAGCAGTACTTC. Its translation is CASSPRGAYEQYF.

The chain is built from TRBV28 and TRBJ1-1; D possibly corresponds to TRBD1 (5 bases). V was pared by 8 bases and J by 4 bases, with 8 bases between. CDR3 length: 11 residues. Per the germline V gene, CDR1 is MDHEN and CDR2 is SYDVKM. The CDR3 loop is CASRRGTEAFF. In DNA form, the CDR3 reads TGTGCCAGCCGAAGGGGCACTGAAGCTTTCTTT.

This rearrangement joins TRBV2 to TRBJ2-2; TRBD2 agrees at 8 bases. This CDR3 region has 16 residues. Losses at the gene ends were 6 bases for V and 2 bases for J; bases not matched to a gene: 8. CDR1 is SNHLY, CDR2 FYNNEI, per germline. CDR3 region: CASSRPGLENTGELFF. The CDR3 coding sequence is TGTGCCAGCAGCCGACCGGGACTAGAAAACACCGGGGAGCTGTTTTTT.

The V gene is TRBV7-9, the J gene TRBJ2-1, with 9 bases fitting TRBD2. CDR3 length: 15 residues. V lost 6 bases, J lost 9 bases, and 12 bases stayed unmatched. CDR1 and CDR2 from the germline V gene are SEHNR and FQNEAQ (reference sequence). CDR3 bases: TGTGCCAGCAGTCCCCCGGCGGGAGGGCCCAGTGAGCAGTTCTTC. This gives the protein CASSPPAGGPSEQFF.

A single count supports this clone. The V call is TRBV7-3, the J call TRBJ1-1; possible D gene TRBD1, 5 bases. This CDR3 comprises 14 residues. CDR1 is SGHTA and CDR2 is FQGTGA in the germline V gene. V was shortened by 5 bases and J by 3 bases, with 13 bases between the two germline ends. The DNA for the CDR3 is TGTGCCAGCAGCCAGCGGGGCTCGGACACTGAAGCTTTCTTT. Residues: CASSQRGSDTEAFF.

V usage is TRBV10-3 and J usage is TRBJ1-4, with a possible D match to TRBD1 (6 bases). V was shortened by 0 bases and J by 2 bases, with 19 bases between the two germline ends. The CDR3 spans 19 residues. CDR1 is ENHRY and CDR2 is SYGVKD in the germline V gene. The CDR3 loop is CAISESRGGETSTNEKLFF. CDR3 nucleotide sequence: TGTGCCATCAGTGAGTCGAGGGGGGGGGAGACATCTACTAATGAAAAACTGTTTTTT.

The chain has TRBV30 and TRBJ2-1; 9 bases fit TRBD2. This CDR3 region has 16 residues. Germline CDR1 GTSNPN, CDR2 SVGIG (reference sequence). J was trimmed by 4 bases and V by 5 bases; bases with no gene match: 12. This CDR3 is CAWSRTLAGHYNEQFF. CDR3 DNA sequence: TGTGCCTGGTCACGGACCCTAGCGGGGCATTACAATGAGCAGTTCTTC.

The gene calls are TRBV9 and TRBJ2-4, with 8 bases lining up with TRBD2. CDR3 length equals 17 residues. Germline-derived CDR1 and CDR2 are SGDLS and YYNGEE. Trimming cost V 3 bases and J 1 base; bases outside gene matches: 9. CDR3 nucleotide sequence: TGTGCCAGCAGCGACGGGAGGGGCAGGGAGGCCAAAAACATTCAGTACTTC. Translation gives CASSDGRGREAKNIQYF.

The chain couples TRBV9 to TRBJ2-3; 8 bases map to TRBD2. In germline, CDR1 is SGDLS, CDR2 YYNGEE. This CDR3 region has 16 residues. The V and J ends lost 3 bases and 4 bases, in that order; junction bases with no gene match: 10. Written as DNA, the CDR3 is TGTGCCAGCAGCGCCCCCCCGGGACTAGTGCCAGATACGCAGTATTTT. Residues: CASSAPPGLVPDTQYF.

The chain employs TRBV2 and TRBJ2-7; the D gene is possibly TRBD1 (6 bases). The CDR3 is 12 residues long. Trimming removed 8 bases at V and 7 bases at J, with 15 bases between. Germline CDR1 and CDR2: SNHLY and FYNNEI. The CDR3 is CASFRGIEEQYF. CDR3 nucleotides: TGTGCCAGCTTCAGGGGCATCGAGGAGCAGTACTTC.

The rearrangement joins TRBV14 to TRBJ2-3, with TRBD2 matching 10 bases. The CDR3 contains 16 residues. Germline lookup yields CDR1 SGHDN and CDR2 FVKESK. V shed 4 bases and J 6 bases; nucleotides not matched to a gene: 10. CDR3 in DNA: TGTGCCAGCAGCCCGACCCTAGCGGGAGTATCCGATACGCAGTATTTT. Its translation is CASSPTLAGVSDTQYF. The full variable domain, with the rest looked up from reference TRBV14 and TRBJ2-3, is EAGVTQFPSHSVIEKGQTVTLRCDPISGHDNLYWYRRVMGKEIKFLLHFVKESKQDESGMPNNRFLAERTGGTYSTLKVQPAELEDSGVYFCASSPTLAGVSDTQYFGPGTRLTVL.

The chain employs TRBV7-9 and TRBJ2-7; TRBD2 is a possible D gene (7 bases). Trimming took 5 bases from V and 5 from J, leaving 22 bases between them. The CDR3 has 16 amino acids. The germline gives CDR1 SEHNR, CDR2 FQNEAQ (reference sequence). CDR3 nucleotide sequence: TGTGCCAGCAGCACCACTAGGGGGGGAGGCCCCAACGAGCAGTACTTC. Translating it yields CASSTTRGGGPNEQYF.

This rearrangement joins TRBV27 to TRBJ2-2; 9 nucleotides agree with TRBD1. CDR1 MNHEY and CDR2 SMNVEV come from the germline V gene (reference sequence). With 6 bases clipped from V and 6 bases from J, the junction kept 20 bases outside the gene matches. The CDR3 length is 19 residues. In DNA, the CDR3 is TGTGCCAGCAGGCCGGGACAGGGACGGTACCCCGTGTTGGCCGGGGAGCTGTTTTTT. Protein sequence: CASRPGQGRYPVLAGELFF.

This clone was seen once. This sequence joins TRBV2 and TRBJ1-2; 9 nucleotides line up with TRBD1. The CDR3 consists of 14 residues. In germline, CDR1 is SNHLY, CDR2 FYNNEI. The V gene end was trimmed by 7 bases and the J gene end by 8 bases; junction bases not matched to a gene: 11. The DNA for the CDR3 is TGTGCCAGCATTACCGGGACAGGGACGGGCGGCTACACCTTC. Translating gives CASITGTGTGGYTF.